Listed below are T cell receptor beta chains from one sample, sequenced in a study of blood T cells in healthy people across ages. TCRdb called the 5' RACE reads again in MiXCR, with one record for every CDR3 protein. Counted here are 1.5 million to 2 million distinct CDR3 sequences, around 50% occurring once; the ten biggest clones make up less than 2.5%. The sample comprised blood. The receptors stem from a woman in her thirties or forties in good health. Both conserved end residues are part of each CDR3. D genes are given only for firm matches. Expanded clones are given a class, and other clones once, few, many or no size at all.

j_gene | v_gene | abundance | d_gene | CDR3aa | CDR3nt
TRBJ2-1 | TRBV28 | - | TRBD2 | CASRQGLAAYNEQFF | TGTGCCAGCAGACAGGGACTAGCGGCTTACAATGAGCAGTTCTTC
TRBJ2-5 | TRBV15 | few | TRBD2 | CATGGLAGKETQYF | TGTGCCACCGGGGGACTAGCGGGGAAAGAGACCCAGTACTTC
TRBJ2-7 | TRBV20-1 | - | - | CSPRAAGTPRHEQYF | TGCAGTCCTAGAGCAGCCGGGACTCCTCGGCACGAGCAGTACTTC
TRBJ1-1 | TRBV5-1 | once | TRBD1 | CASSRTGPEAFF | TGCGCCAGCAGCCGGACAGGGCCCGAAGCTTTCTTT
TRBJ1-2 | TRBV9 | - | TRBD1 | CASSARTGAYGYTF | TGTGCCAGCAGCGCCCGGACAGGGGCCTATGGCTACACCTTC
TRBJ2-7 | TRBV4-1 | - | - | CASSRSVAYEQYF | TGCGCCAGCAGCCGGAGCGTGGCCTACGAGCAGTACTTC
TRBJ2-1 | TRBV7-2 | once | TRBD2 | CASSLGALAGGETQFF | TGTGCCAGCAGCTTAGGAGCATTAGCGGGGGGGGAGACCCAGTTCTTC
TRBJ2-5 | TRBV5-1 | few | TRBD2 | CASSPAGTSGFQETQYF | TGCGCCAGCAGCCCCGCCGGGACTAGCGGGTTCCAAGAGACCCAGTACTTC
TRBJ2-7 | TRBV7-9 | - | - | CASSPRDIGVQETLYF | TGTGCCAGCAGCCCACGGGACATAGGAGTACAAGAGACCCTGTACTTC
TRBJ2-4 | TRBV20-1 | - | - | CSARDPGAKNIQYF | TGCAGTGCTAGAGATCCCGGGGCCAAAAACATTCAGTACTTC
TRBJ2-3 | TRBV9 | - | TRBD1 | CASSVDGTGAQYF | TGTGCCAGCAGCGTAGACGGGACAGGGGCGCAGTATTTT
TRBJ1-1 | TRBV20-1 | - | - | CSASAGGTTEAFF | TGCAGTGCTAGCGCAGGTGGGACCACTGAAGCTTTCTTT
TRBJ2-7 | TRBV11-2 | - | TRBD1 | CASSLVGWDSIYEQYF | TGTGCCAGCAGCTTAGTAGGGTGGGACAGTATCTACGAGCAGTACTTC
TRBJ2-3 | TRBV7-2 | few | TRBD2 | CASSILAGSTDTQYF | TGTGCCAGCAGCATTTTAGCGGGGTCCACAGATACGCAGTATTTT
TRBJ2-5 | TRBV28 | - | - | CASSRPAVGQYF | TGTGCCAGCAGCCGCCCCGCTGTCGGGCAGTACTTC
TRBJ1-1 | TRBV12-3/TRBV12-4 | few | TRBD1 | CASSQYPGQGARNTEAFF | TGTGCCAGCAGTCAATACCCGGGACAGGGGGCTCGGAACACTGAAGCTTTCTTT
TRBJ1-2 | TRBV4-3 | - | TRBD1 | CASSQDQGGTNYGYTF | TGCGCCAGCAGCCAAGATCAAGGGGGCACTAACTATGGCTACACCTTC
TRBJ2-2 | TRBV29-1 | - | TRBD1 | CSASGTGTGELFF | TGCAGCGCCTCCGGGACAGGCACCGGGGAGCTGTTTTTT
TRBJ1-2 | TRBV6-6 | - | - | CASRDPNYGYTF | TGTGCCAGTCGTGACCCTAACTATGGCTACACCTTC
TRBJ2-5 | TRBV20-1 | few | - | CSAAVHGETQYF | TGCAGTGCTGCGGTCCACGGGGAGACCCAGTACTTC
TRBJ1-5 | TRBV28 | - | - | CASNRGGASNQPQHF | TGTGCCAGCAACCGCGGGGGAGCGAGCAATCAGCCCCAGCATTTT
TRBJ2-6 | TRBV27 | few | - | CASGHLLGLSGANVLTF | TGTGCCAGCGGTCACCTACTCGGCCTCTCTGGGGCCAACGTCCTGACTTTC
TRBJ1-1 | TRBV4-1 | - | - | CASSHRYRGDGYTEAFF | TGCGCCAGCAGCCACCGATACAGAGGCGACGGGTACACTGAAGCTTTCTTT
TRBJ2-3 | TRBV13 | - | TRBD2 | CASSGTTSGGAYDTQYF | TGTGCCAGCAGCGGAACCACTAGCGGGGGGGCCTACGATACGCAGTATTTT
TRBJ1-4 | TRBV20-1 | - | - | CSASDNSNEKLFF | TGCAGTGCTAGTGACAACTCTAATGAAAAACTGTTTTTT
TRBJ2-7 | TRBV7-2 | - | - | CASSLQPGPSYEQYF | TGTGCCAGCAGCTTACAACCGGGGCCCTCCTACGAGCAGTACTTC
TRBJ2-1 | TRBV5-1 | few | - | CASTPGVQNEQFF | TGCGCCAGCACCCCCGGGGTTCAGAATGAGCAGTTCTTC
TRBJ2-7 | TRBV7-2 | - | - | CASRGGGSNEQYF | TGTGCCAGCCGGGGAGGCGGAAGCAATGAGCAGTACTTC
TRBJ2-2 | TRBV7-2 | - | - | CASSLQTANTGELFF | TGTGCCAGCAGCTTACAGACCGCGAACACCGGGGAGCTGTTTTTT
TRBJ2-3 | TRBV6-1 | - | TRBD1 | CASSPTGAITDTQYF | TGTGCCAGCAGCCCAACAGGGGCCATCACAGATACGCAGTATTTT
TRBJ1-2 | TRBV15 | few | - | CATSRAGPSGSYGYTF | TGTGCCACCAGCAGAGCTGGGCCCTCAGGGAGTTATGGCTACACCTTC
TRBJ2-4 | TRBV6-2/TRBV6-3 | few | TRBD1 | CASRGTGVVGKNIQYF | TGTGCCAGCAGAGGAACAGGGGTAGTTGGCAAAAACATTCAGTACTTC
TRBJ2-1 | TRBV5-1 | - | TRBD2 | CASSIGLAGYNEQFF | TGCGCCAGCAGCATCGGACTAGCGGGGTACAATGAGCAGTTCTTC
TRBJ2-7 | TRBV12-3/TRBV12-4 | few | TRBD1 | CASSRTQGFEQYF | TGTGCCAGCAGTCGTACACAGGGGTTCGAGCAGTACTTC
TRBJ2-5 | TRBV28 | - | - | CASSLLSGAGRETQYF | TGTGCCAGCAGTTTATTATCCGGGGCAGGACGGGAGACCCAGTACTTC
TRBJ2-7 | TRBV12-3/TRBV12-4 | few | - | CASSFSGFPYEQYF | TGTGCCAGCAGTTTTTCTGGGTTCCCCTACGAGCAGTACTTC
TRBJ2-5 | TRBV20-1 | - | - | CSARHPGMDRFQETQYF | TGCAGTGCTAGACATCCCGGAATGGATAGGTTTCAAGAGACCCAGTACTTC
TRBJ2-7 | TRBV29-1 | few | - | CSVTGNNEQYF | TGCAGCGTTACAGGGAACAACGAGCAGTACTTC
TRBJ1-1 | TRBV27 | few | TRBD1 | CASLRQGANTEAFF | TGTGCCAGCCTCCGACAGGGCGCGAACACTGAAGCTTTCTTT
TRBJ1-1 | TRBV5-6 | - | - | CASSVQPLNTEAFF | TGTGCCAGCAGCGTACAGCCCTTGAACACTGAAGCTTTCTTT
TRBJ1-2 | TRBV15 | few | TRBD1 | CATSITGGEYGYTF | TGTGCCACCAGCATCACAGGGGGCGAATATGGCTACACCTTC
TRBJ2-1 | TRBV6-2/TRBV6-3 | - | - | CASSHPRTGKIGEQFF | TGTGCCAGCAGTCACCCCCGAACGGGTAAGATCGGTGAGCAGTTCTTC
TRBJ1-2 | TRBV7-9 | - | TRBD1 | CASSLPGQGVHGYTF | TGTGCCAGCAGCTTGCCGGGACAGGGTGTCCATGGCTACACCTTC
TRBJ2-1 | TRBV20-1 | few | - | CSARVGGNHYNEQFF | TGCAGTGCTAGAGTTGGGGGGAATCACTACAATGAGCAGTTCTTC
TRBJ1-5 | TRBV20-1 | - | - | CSAHPGRGNQPQHF | TGCAGTGCTCACCCCGGACGGGGCAATCAGCCCCAGCATTTT
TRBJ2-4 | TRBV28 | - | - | CASSTGDTLAKNIQYF | TGTGCCAGCAGTACCGGGGACACTCTAGCCAAAAACATTCAGTACTTC
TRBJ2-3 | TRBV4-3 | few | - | CASSQAPGGVVTDTQYF | TGCGCCAGCAGCCAAGCCCCAGGGGGGGTGGTCACAGATACGCAGTATTTT
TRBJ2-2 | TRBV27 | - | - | CASTSRVGLAGELFF | TGTGCCAGCACCAGTCGAGTGGGGTTGGCCGGGGAGCTGTTTTTT
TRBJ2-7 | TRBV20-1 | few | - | CSARDQKVTYEQYF | TGCAGTGCTAGAGATCAAAAGGTTACCTACGAGCAGTACTTC
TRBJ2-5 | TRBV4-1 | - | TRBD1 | CASSQQTGGGQETQYF | TGCGCCAGCAGCCAACAAACAGGGGGTGGTCAAGAGACCCAGTACTTC
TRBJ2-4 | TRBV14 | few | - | CASSLTTGVLAKNIQYF | TGTGCCAGCAGCTTGACGACAGGCGTGCTAGCCAAAAACATTCAGTACTTC
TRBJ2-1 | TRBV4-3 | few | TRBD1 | CASSQPGQGVYNEQFF | TGCGCCAGCAGCCAACCGGGACAGGGGGTTTACAATGAGCAGTTCTTC
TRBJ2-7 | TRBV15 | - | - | CATSRDHGARPWYF | TGTGCCACCAGCAGAGATCACGGCGCTCGGCCGTGGTACTTC
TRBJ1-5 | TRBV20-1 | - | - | CSARLGLGPLPQHF | TGCAGTGCTAGACTAGGACTGGGTCCCTTGCCCCAGCATTTT